The sequence of this T cell receptor (beta chain) was determined in a study of CD8+CD57+ T cells in acquired aplastic anemia. Both TCR beta VDJ combination and CDR3 sequence profiling were carried out. Genomic DNA was the template for this profiling. TCRdb redid the calling of the reads with MiXCR, one entry per CDR3 protein. The profile covers approximately 98,000 distinct CDR3 sequences, with 51% appearing a single time and about 32% taken by the ten largest. The CDR3 covers 13 residues. The V and J ends lost 4 bases and 4 bases respectively, with 10 bases between them. Germline assignment: CDR1 SNHLY and CDR2 FYNNEI.

The sequenced material came from sorted CD4+, CD8+, or CD8+CD57+ T cells (not recorded which) from PBMCs. The chain uses TRBV2 and TRBJ1-1; maybe TRBD1 (6 bases). The receptor was isolated from a human donor in good health, serving as a control. CDR3 coding DNA: TGTGCCAGCAGTGCGGACAGCTTCACTGAAGCTTTCTTT. Its translation: CASSADSFTEAFF.